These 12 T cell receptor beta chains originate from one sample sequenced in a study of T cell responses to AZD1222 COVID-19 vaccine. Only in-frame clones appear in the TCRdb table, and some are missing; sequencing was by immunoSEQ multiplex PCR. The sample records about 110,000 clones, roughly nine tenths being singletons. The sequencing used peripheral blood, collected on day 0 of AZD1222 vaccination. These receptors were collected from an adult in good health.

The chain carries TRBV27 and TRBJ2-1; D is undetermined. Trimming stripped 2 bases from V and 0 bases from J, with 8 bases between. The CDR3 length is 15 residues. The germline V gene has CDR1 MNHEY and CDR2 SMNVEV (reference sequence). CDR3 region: CASSLAPSSYNEQFF. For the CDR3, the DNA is TGTGCCAGCAGTTTAGCCCCGAGCTCCTACAATGAGCAGTTCTTC.

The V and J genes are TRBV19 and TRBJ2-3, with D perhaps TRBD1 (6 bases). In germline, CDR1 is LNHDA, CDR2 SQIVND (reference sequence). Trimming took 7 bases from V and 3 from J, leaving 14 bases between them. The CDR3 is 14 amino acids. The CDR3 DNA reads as TGTGCCAGTACCACGGGGCAGGGGACAGATACGCAGTATTTT. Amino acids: CASTTGQGTDTQYF.

CDR3 sequence (DNA): TGTGCCAGCAGTCCCGGGAGGGACAGGGCTTACGAGCAGTACTTC. Protein product: CASSPGRDRAYEQYF. This sequence joins TRBV2 and TRBJ2-7; tentatively, D is TRBD1 (9 bases). CDR1 is SNHLY and CDR2 is FYNNEI in the germline V gene. CDR3 length: 15 residues. Trimming took off 5 bases at V and 4 bases at J, with 18 bases between the two ends.

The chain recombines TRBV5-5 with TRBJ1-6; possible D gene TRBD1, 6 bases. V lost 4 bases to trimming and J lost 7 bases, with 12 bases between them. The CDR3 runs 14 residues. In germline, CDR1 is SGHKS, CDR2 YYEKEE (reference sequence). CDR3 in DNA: TGTGCCAGCAGCGGGGACATTGGGAATTCACCCCTCCACTTT. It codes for CASSGDIGNSPLHF.

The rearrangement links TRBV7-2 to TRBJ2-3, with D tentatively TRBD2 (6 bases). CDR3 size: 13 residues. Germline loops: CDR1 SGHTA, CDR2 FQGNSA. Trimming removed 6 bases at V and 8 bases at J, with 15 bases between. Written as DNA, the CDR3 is TGTGCCAGCAGTCCCTCCACGGGGGTTACGCAGTATTTT. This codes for CASSPSTGVTQYF.

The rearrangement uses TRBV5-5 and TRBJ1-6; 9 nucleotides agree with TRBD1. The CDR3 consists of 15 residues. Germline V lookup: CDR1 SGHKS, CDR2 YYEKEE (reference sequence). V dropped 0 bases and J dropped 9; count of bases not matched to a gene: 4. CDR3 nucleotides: TGTGCCAGCAGCTTGGCACAGGGGGCACGTTCACCCCTCCACTTT. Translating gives CASSLAQGARSPLHF. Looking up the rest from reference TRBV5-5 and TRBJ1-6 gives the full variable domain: DAGVTQSPTHLIKTRGQQVTLRCSPISGHKSVSWYQQVLGQGPQFIFQYYEKEERGRGNFPDRFSARQFPNYSSELNVNALLLGDSALYLCASSLAQGARSPLHFGNGTRLTVT.

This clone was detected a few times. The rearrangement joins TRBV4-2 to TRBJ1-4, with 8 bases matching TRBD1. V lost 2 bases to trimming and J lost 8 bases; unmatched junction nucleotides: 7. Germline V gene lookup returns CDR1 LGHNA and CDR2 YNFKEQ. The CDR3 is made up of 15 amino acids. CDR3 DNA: TGTGCCAGCAGCCAAACCGGGACAGGCGACGAAAAACTGTTTTTT. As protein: CASSQTGTGDEKLFF.

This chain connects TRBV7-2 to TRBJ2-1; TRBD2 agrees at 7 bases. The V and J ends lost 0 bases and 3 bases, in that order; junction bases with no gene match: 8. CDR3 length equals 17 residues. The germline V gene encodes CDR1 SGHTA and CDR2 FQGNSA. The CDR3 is CASSLAGRGRNYNEQFF. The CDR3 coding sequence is TGTGCCAGCAGCTTAGCGGGGCGGGGGAGAAACTACAATGAGCAGTTCTTC. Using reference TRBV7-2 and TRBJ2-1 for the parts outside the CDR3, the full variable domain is GAGVSQSPSNKVTEKGKDVELRCDPISGHTALYWYRQSLGQGLEFLIYFQGNSAPDKSGLPSDRFSAERTGGSVSTLTIQRTQQEDSAVYLCASSLAGRGRNYNEQFFGPGTRLTVL.

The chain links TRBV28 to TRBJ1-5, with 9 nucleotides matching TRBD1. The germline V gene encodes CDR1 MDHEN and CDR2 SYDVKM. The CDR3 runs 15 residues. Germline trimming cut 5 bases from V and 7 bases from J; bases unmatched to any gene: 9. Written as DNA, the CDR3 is TGTGCCAGCAGTCTGGGACAGGGAGTAGGGCAGCCCCAGCATTTT. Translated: CASSLGQGVGQPQHF.

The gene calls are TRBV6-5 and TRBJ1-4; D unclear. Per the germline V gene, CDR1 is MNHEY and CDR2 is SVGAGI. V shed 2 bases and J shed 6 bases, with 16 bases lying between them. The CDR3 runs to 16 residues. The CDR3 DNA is TGTGCCAGCAGTTACCAGCCCCCTAGAGTTCATGAAAAACTGTTTTTT. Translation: CASSYQPPRVHEKLFF.

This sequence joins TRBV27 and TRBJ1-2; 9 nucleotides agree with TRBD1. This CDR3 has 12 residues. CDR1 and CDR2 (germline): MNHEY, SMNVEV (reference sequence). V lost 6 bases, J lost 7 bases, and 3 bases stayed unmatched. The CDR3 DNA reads TGTGCCAGCAGGCCGGACAGGGGTGGCTACACCTTC. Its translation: CASRPDRGGYTF.

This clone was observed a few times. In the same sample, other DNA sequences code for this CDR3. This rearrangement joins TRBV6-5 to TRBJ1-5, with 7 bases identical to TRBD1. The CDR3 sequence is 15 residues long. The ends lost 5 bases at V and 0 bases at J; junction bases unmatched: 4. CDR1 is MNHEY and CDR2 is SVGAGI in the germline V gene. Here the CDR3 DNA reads TGTGCCAGCAGTCCCGGGACAGTTAGCAATCAGCCCCAGCATTTT. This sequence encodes CASSPGTVSNQPQHF.